These T cell receptor beta chains were read from a single sample in a study of T cells after yellow fever vaccination. One entry per CDR3 protein, called by TCRdb with MiXCR from the 5' RACE reads. The table lists about 58,000 distinct CDR3 sequences, approximately 7% of them singletons. The specimen comprised CD8+ T cells sorted from PBMCs, sampled on the day of the first yellow fever vaccination. The source is a man aged 18-30 years who received the YFV17D yellow fever vaccine. Each CDR3 is given with its conserved first and last residue. A row's size may be missing; if present it is once, few, many or a size class.

>TRBV7-9|few|TRBJ1-1
CASSLDSLAAFF
>TRBV5-1|large|TRBJ2-2
CASSPGMNTGELFF
>TRBV19|.|TRBJ1-1
CATRTGDTEAFF
>TRBV7-9|many|TRBJ1-1
CASSSKQEFTEAFF
>TRBV6-1|few|TRBJ2-5
CASSGSDGGAETQYF
>TRBV12-3/TRBV12-4|many|TRBJ2-3
CASTSGLPTDTQYF
>TRBV12-3/TRBV12-4|many|TRBJ2-5
CASLGPGLAGEETQYF
>TRBV4-1|many|TRBJ1-1
CASSQVVRNTEAFF
>TRBV19|.|TRBJ2-7
CASSDYLWYEQYF
>TRBV4-1|few|TRBJ1-5
CASSHLGQPQHF
>TRBV9|.|TRBJ2-7
CASSITGTDYEQHF
>TRBV29-1|many|TRBJ1-2
CSVKGGDNYGYTF
>TRBV19|few|TRBJ2-1
CASSAWPGEENNEQFF
>TRBV4-3|many|TRBJ2-7
CASSQELLDRELYEQYF
>TRBV5-1|many|TRBJ2-3
CASSWGQGSSTDTQYF
>TRBV20-1|.|TRBJ2-5
CRPGGEPETQYF
>TRBV4-2|.|TRBJ2-1
CASSQETQAYNEQFF
>TRBV5-6|few|TRBJ1-1
CASSLGVFEAFF
>TRBV5-6|many|TRBJ2-3
CASSLIWGTGGTDTQYF
>TRBV29-1|many|TRBJ1-1
CSVDPTDMNTEAFF
>TRBV7-6|.|TRBJ2-3
CASSLSGGAGDAQYF
>TRBV20-1|few|TRBJ1-3
CSARLQGSGNTIYF
>TRBV6-5|.|TRBJ2-2
CASSGYRNTGELFF
>TRBV5-1|many|TRBJ1-1
CASSLVWQAMNTEAFF
>TRBV4-2|.|TRBJ1-6
CASSQETGDLYSPLHF
>TRBV20-1|few|TRBJ2-4
CSAVDRGGPAKNIQYF
>TRBV4-2|.|TRBJ1-5
CASSQGIVETVKQPQHF
>TRBV12-5|many|TRBJ1-5
CASGFGGNQPQHF
>TRBV12-3/TRBV12-4|many|TRBJ2-3
CASSFSIHGTDTQYF
>TRBV5-6|few|TRBJ2-1
CARSPAGQHNEQFF
>TRBV27|.|TRBJ2-7
CASHKTLFSYEQYF
>TRBV12-3/TRBV12-4|few|TRBJ2-5
CASSTSTGLGTQYF
>TRBV10-3|.|TRBJ2-1
CAISDPGGRLAEQFF
>TRBV19|few|TRBJ1-5
CASKNSGYSNQPQHF
>TRBV20-1|many|TRBJ1-5
CSARETVYSNQPQHF
>TRBV6-1|.|TRBJ2-2
CATGLGLAVNTGELFF
>TRBV27|few|TRBJ1-5
CASSFAYSNQPQHF
>TRBV6-2/TRBV6-3|many|TRBJ1-1
CASRGQGVTEAFF
>TRBV7-2|many|TRBJ2-7
CASSSPGENYEQYF
>TRBV5-1|many|TRBJ2-1
CASSPTGAGYNEQFF
>TRBV7-9|.|TRBJ2-2
CASSLLPRKRDTGELFF
>TRBV6-5|few|TRBJ1-2
CASSFTGNYGYTF
>TRBV14|many|TRBJ1-1
CASSQDWMTGPSDTEAFF
>TRBV5-1|many|TRBJ2-3
CASSWTPVTDTQYF
>TRBV19|once|TRBJ1-1
CAAGQGAFF
>TRBV12-3/TRBV12-4|many|TRBJ1-5
CASSGQLSNQPQHF
>TRBV6-2/TRBV6-3|few|TRBJ2-3
CASSYSSSPSGGSNTQYF
>TRBV2|many|TRBJ1-1
CASRFGQTNTEAFF
>TRBV24-1|many|TRBJ2-2
CATSDPRRGTHGELFF